The rows below give T cell receptor beta chains drawn from one sample of a study of OX40 agonist ivuxolimab in advanced cancers. Libraries were prepared by immunoSEQ multiplex PCR; TCRdb keeps only in-frame clonotypes and omits some of them. Of 95,000 to 150,000 clones listed, 80% to 95% are singletons. Sample: CD4+ or CD8+ T cells sorted from blood, taken in a trial of the OX40 agonist ivuxolimab. The receptors were gathered from an adult with an advanced solid tumor such as melanoma, head and neck, liver or kidney cancer. The CDR3 runs from the conserved cysteine through the conserved F or W. Fields, in order: D gene, V gene, J gene, clone size, CDR3 DNA, CDR3 protein. A D gene is named only where the DNA matches it firmly. Clone size is shown for a subset of rows, as once, few, many or a class of expanded clone.

NA,TRBV6-1,TRBJ2-6,NA,TGTGCCAGCACAAAAGGGGGAGGTGGGGCCAACGTCCTGACTTTC,CASTKGGGGANVLTF
NA,TRBV30,TRBJ1-4,NA,TGTGCCTGGAGGGGGAATGAAAAACTGTTTTTT,CAWRGNEKLFF
NA,TRBV7-3,TRBJ1-2,NA,TGTGCCAGCAGCCCGGGGGTGTCCAAAGGCTACACCTTC,CASSPGVSKGYTF
TRBD1,TRBV15,TRBJ2-5,NA,TGTGCCACCAGCAGGGGACAGGAAGAGACCCAGTACTTC,CATSRGQEETQYF
NA,TRBV18,TRBJ2-4,NA,TGTGCCAGCTCACCTCCGGGACGGAGCCCACTAGCCAAAAACATTCAGTACTTC,CASSPPGRSPLAKNIQYF
TRBD2,TRBV4-2,TRBJ2-3,NA,TGTGCCAGCAGCCAAGGAATCCGCGGGGGGGCCCCAGATACGCAGTATTTT,CASSQGIRGGAPDTQYF
NA,TRBV28,TRBJ1-4,NA,TGTGCCAGCAGTTTAGTACAGGGTGAAAAACTGTTTTTT,CASSLVQGEKLFF
NA,TRBV4-2,TRBJ2-4,NA,TGTGCCAGCAGCCAAGATTTTCACCCAGGGAACATTCAGTACTTC,CASSQDFHPGNIQYF
TRBD2,TRBV7-3,TRBJ2-3,NA,TGTGCCAGCAGCTTAAAGCGGGAGGGCGCAGATACGCAGTATTTT,CASSLKREGADTQYF
TRBD1,TRBV11-2,TRBJ2-7,NA,TGTGCCAGCAGGTCAAGCCGGGGACAGGGGTACGAGCAGTACTTC,CASRSSRGQGYEQYF
TRBD1,TRBV4-1,TRBJ1-3,NA,TGCGCCAGCAGCCTTAGCCCGGGACAGGGCATGAACACCATATATTTT,CASSLSPGQGMNTIYF
NA,TRBV7-9,TRBJ2-2,once,TGTGCCAGCAGCTCGCCCGGGGTTGTCGGGGAGCTGTTTTTT,CASSSPGVVGELFF
NA,TRBV19,TRBJ2-7,NA,TGTGCCAGTAGCCCGGGGTACTACGAGCAGTACTTC,CASSPGYYEQYF
NA,TRBV6-1,TRBJ2-1,NA,TGTGCCAGCAGTCCCATGAGGGATCGCAATGAGCAGTTCTTC,CASSPMRDRNEQFF
NA,TRBV7-2,TRBJ1-1,NA,TGTGCCAGCAGCTGGGTGGGGACTGAAGCTTTCTTT,CASSWVGTEAFF
TRBD2,TRBV28,TRBJ2-1,NA,TGTGCCAGCAGTCCCTCCGGGACTAGCTCTTACAATGAGCAGTTCTTC,CASSPSGTSSYNEQFF
NA,TRBV18,TRBJ1-1,once,TGTGCCAGCTCACCACCGACAGGCATAGCGGGGAACACTGAAGCTTTCTTT,CASSPPTGIAGNTEAFF
NA,TRBV28,TRBJ2-3,NA,TGTGCCAGCAAGGTTCGGGGGGCCAGGGCAGATACGCAGTATTTT,CASKVRGARADTQYF
TRBD2,TRBV6-5,TRBJ2-7,NA,TGTGCCAGCAGCAGACTAGCGGGGGGTGAGGAGCAGTACTTC,CASSRLAGGEEQYF
TRBD1,TRBV9,TRBJ1-4,NA,TGTGCCAGCAGCGTAGACCCCGGGACAGTTAATGAAAAACTGTTTTTT,CASSVDPGTVNEKLFF
TRBD1,TRBV10-3,TRBJ1-3,NA,TGTGCCCCCGTCAGGACAGGGTCTGGAAACACCATATATTTT,CAPVRTGSGNTIYF
NA,TRBV19,TRBJ1-4,once,TGTGCCAGTAGTTTCGACAGCTTTTATAATGAAAAACTGTTTTTT,CASSFDSFYNEKLFF
NA,TRBV5-4,TRBJ1-2,NA,TGTGCCAGCAGCTTCGGCCACAGTGGTGGCTACACCTTC,CASSFGHSGGYTF
NA,TRBV28,TRBJ2-5,NA,TGTGCCAGCACCCCCCGTGGGGGCCGAGAGACCCAGTACTTC,CASTPRGGRETQYF
NA,TRBV15,TRBJ2-5,NA,TGTGCCACCAGCAGCCTAACTAGCCCAGAGACCCAGTACTTC,CATSSLTSPETQYF
NA,TRBV30,TRBJ1-5,NA,TGTGCCTGGAGTGTAGGGAGCAATCAGCCCCAGCATTTT,CAWSVGSNQPQHF
NA,TRBV14,TRBJ2-1,NA,TGTGCCAGCAGCGGGAGCCCTCAGTCCGTAGAGCAGTTCTTC,CASSGSPQSVEQFF
NA,TRBV19,TRBJ2-4,NA,TGTGCCAGTAGTGGGGACCCCATAGTTAGGAACATTCAGTACTTC,CASSGDPIVRNIQYF
NA,TRBV6-6,TRBJ2-7,NA,TGTGCCAGCAGTTACTCGGGGGGGCAACGGGAGCAGTACTTC,CASSYSGGQREQYF
NA,TRBV6-6,TRBJ1-5,once,TGTGCCAGCAGTTACTCGGTGGTTGGCAATCAGCCCCAGCATTTT,CASSYSVVGNQPQHF
NA,TRBV5-1,TRBJ2-7,NA,TGCGCCAGCAGCTTGTCCCACGAGCAGTACTTC,CASSLSHEQYF
TRBD2,TRBV4-2,TRBJ2-1,NA,TGTGCCAGCAGCCTCTCGGGGAGGGACAATGAGCAGTTCTTC,CASSLSGRDNEQFF
TRBD1,TRBV19,TRBJ2-5,NA,TGTGCCAGTAGTCCGACAGGGCTTCAAGAGACCCAGTACTTC,CASSPTGLQETQYF
NA,TRBV5-1,TRBJ1-1,NA,TGCGCCAGCAGCTTGGTTGTCGGTGGCCGCATGAACACTGAAGCTTTCTTT,CASSLVVGGRMNTEAFF
NA,TRBV11-1,TRBJ2-3,NA,TGTGCCAGCAGCTTCCGACCAAGTGGGGCCGGGGATACGCAGTATTTT,CASSFRPSGAGDTQYF
TRBD2,TRBV11-3,TRBJ2-3,NA,TGTGCCAGCAGCCCAGGGACTAGCTTCGCAGATACGCAGTATTTT,CASSPGTSFADTQYF
TRBD2,TRBV5-1,TRBJ2-1,NA,TGCGCCAGCAGCTTACCACGGACTAGCGGAAACAATGAGCAGTTCTTC,CASSLPRTSGNNEQFF
NA,TRBV5-1,TRBJ1-1,NA,TGCGCCAGCAGCTTGGTGGAGATGAACACTGAAGCTTTCTTT,CASSLVEMNTEAFF
NA,TRBV19,TRBJ1-1,NA,TGTGCCAGTAGTATTGTGGGGGTGGACACTGAAGCTTTCTTT,CASSIVGVDTEAFF
NA,TRBV10-3,TRBJ2-6,NA,TGTGCCATCAGTGAACAGACCCGTCGCTCTGGGGCCAACGTCCTGACTTTC,CAISEQTRRSGANVLTF
NA,TRBV11-3,TRBJ2-1,NA,TGTGCCAGCAGCGCCGGGCAGGGTTCCTACAATGAGCAGTTCTTC,CASSAGQGSYNEQFF
TRBD1,TRBV18,TRBJ2-5,NA,TGTGCCAGCTCACCTCCCGGGACAGCCCAAGAGACCCAGTACTTC,CASSPPGTAQETQYF
NA,TRBV19,TRBJ1-5,NA,TGTGCCAGTGGATTCGGGGGCAATCAGCCCCAGCATTTT,CASGFGGNQPQHF
NA,TRBV11-2,TRBJ1-2,few,TGTGCCAGCAGCTTAGTCGTCCTAGGGGGCTACACCTTC,CASSLVVLGGYTF
NA,TRBV9,TRBJ2-7,NA,TGTGCCAGCAGCCCCCAGGGTTACGAGCAGTACTTC,CASSPQGYEQYF
TRBD1,TRBV5-1,TRBJ1-2,NA,TGCGCCAGCAGCTTGGAGGGACAGGGCCCTGGGGGCTACACCTTC,CASSLEGQGPGGYTF
NA,TRBV11-3,TRBJ2-3,NA,TGTGCCAGCAGCTTAGGGGCGGGAGATACGCAGTATTTT,CASSLGAGDTQYF
NA,TRBV27,TRBJ2-7,NA,TGTGCCAGCAGTTTACCATTGGGACTGTTCTTGGACGAGCAGTACTTC,CASSLPLGLFLDEQYF
TRBD1,TRBV5-1,TRBJ1-2,NA,TGCGCCAGCAGCTCAGCAGGGGGATATGGCTACACCTTC,CASSSAGGYGYTF
NA,TRBV9,TRBJ1-4,NA,TGTGCCAGCAGCGTAGAAGCTTACCCAGGGGAAAAACTGTTTTTT,CASSVEAYPGEKLFF
NA,TRBV15,TRBJ2-3,NA,TGTGCCACCAGCAGAGACGCAAAGTTATGGACACCCAGCACAGATACGCAGTATTTT,CATSRDAKLWTPSTDTQYF